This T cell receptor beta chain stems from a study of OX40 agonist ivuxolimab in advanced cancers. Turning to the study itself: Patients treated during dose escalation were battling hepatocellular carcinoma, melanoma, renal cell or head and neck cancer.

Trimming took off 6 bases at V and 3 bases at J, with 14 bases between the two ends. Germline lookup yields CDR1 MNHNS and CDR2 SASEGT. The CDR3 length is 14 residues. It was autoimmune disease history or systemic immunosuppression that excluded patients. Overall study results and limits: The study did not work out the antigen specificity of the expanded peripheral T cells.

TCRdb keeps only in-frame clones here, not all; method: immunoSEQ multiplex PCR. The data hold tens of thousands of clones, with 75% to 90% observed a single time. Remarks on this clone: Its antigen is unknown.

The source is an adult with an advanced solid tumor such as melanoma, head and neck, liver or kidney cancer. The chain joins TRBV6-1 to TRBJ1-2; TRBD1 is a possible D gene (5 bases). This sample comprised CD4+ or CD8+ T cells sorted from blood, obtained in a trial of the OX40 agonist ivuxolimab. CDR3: CASRFVTGDYGYTF. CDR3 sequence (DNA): TGTGCCAGCAGATTCGTTACAGGCGACTATGGCTACACCTTC.